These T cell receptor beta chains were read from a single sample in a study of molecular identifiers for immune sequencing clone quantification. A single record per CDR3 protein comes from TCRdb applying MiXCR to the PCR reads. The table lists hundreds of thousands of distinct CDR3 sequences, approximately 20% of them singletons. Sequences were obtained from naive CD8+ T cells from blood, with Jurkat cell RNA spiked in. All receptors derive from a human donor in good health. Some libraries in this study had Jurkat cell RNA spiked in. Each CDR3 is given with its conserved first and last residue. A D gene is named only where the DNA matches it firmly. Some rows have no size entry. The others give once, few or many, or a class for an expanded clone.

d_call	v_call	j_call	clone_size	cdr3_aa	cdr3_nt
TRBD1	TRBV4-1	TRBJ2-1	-	CASSQDRTGAPEQFF	TGCGCCAGCAGCCAAGACCGGACAGGGGCTCCTGAGCAGTTCTTC
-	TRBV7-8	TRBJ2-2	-	CACSLWEPARSGELFF	TGTGCCTGCAGCTTATGGGAACCAGCGCGGTCCGGGGAGCTGTTTTTT
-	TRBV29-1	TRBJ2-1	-	CSVLSYEQFF	TGCAGCGTTTTGTCGTATGAGCAGTTCTTC
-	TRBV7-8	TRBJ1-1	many	CASSLVDLNTEAFF	TGTGCCAGCAGCTTAGTGGATCTGAACACTGAAGCTTTCTTT
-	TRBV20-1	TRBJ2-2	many	CSATDYLESAGELFF	TGCAGTGCTACCGACTACCTGGAGTCCGCCGGGGAGCTGTTTTTT
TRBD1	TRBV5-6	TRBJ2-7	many	CASSWGTGNSYEQYF	TGTGCCAGCAGCTGGGGGACAGGCAACTCCTACGAGCAGTACTTC
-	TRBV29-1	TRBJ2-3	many	CSVPGGTFRDTQYF	TGCAGCGTCCCCGGTGGGACATTCAGAGATACGCAGTATTTT
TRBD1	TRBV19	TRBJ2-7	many	CASSMSPGTAGDEQYF	TGTGCCAGTAGTATGTCCCCCGGGACAGCCGGGGACGAGCAGTACTTC
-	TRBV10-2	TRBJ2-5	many	CASSETDAGEETQYF	TGCGCCAGCAGTGAGACAGATGCCGGAGAGGAGACCCAGTACTTC
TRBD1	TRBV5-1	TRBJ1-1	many	CASSFGTGGAAEAFF	TGCGCCAGCAGCTTCGGGACAGGGGGCGCGGCTGAAGCTTTCTTT
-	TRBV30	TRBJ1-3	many	CAWSVGVRGSGNTIYF	TGTGCCTGGAGTGTTGGGGTCCGGGGCTCTGGAAACACCATATATTTT
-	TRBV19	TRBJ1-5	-	CASSIEPPTGLGNQPQHF	TGTGCCAGTAGTATAGAACCCCCCACAGGGTTGGGCAATCAGCCCCAGCATTTT
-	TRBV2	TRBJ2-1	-	CASSEAHRDEQFF	TGTGCCAGCAGTGAAGCCCACAGGGATGAGCAGTTCTTC
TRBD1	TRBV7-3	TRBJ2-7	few	CASSLLGQGTDEQYF	TGTGCCAGCAGCCTCCTGGGACAGGGAACAGACGAGCAGTACTTC
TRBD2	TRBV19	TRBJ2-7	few	CASSMWNSGSGYEQYF	TGTGCCAGTAGTATGTGGAATAGCGGGAGTGGGTACGAGCAGTACTTC
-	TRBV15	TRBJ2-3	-	CATSSKEAGLGFTDTQYF	TGTGCCACCAGCAGCAAAGAGGCCGGATTGGGATTTACAGATACGCAGTATTTT
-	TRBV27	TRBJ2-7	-	CASSGGGSPYEQYF	TGTGCCAGCAGTGGGGGCGGGAGTCCCTACGAGCAGTACTTC
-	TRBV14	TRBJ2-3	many	CASSPERALTDTQYF	TGTGCCAGCAGCCCCGAGCGGGCCCTCACAGATACGCAGTATTTT
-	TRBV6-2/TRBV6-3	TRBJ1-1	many	CASSYSSLRDTEAFF	TGTGCCAGCAGTTACTCGTCCCTGCGGGACACTGAAGCTTTCTTT
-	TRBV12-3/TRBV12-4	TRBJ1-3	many	CASSFDSSGNTIYF	TGTGCCAGCAGTTTCGACAGCTCTGGAAACACCATATATTTT
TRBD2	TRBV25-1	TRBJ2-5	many	CASSEFGGARGETQYF	TGTGCCAGCAGTGAATTCGGGGGGGCCCGGGGAGAGACCCAGTACTTC
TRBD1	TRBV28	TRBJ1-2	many	CASSQQYRGALAGYTF	TGTGCCAGCAGCCAGCAGTACAGGGGTGCGCTAGCCGGCTACACCTTC
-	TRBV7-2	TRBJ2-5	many	CASSYNPTGQETQYF	TGTGCCAGCAGCTACAACCCGACAGGTCAAGAGACCCAGTACTTC
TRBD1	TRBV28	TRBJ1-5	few	CASSPRGSNQPQHF	TGTGCCAGCAGTCCCAGGGGGAGCAATCAGCCCCAGCATTTT
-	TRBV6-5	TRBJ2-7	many	CASSYWGGGNYEQYF	TGTGCCAGCAGTTATTGGGGAGGGGGCAACTACGAGCAGTACTTC
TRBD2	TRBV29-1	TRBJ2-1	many	CSVEGTSGRASYNEQFF	TGCAGCGTTGAAGGGACTAGCGGGAGGGCCTCCTACAATGAGCAGTTCTTC
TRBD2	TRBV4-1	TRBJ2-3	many	CASSQDVGAGGAIDTQYF	TGCGCCAGCAGCCAAGATGTAGGAGCGGGGGGGGCAATAGATACGCAGTATTTT
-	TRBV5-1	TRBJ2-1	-	CASSPRPTGDEQFF	TGCGCCAGCAGCCCAAGGCCTACTGGGGATGAGCAGTTCTTC
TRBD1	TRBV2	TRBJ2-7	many	CASSPPTGDSYEQYF	TGTGCCAGCAGCCCACCAACAGGGGACTCCTACGAGCAGTACTTC